The following is a T cell receptor (beta chain) sequence with its context. What it binds is unknown. This entry belongs to a study of beta chain features in type 1 diabetes. Overall study: Healthy donors resembled patients in age, gender and cell yields. General observations from the study: People with Type 1 diabetes carried modestly yet significantly shorter TCRB CDR3s in all four CD4+ subsets.

Expressed TCRB transcripts got sequenced, as all isolated RNA was reverse transcribed. TCRdb's copy holds only in-frame clones and misses some; the assay was immunoSEQ multiplex PCR. The data contain 630,000 or so clones, around 15% of them singletons. The source of this sequence is a man aged 18 to 29 with type 1 diabetes. The sequencing sample was made of naive CD4+ T cells from blood.

Here the CDR3 reads CASRPGTGTYEQYF. The CDR3, as DNA: TGTGCCAGCAGGCCCGGGACAGGGACCTACGAGCAGTACTTC. J is TRBJ2-7 and V is TRBV5-7, with TRBD1 matching over 9 bases. TRBV5-7 is an ORF; its function is uncertain. Unmatched junction bases numbered 5, after V lost 5 bases and J lost 2 bases. This CDR3 is built from 14 residues.